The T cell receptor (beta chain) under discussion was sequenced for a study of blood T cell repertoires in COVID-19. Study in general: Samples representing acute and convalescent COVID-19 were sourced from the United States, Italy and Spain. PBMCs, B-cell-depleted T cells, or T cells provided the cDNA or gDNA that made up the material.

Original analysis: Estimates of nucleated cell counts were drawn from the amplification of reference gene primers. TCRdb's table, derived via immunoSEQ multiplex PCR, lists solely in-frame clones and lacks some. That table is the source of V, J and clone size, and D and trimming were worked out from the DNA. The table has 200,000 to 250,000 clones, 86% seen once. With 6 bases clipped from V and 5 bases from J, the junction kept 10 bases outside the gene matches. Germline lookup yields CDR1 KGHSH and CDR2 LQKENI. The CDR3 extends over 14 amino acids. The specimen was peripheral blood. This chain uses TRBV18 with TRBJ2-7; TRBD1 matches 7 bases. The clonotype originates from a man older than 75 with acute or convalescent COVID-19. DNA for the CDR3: TGTGCCAGCTCGAGTCAGGGGGTGGTGAACGAGCAGTACTTC. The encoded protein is CASSSQGVVNEQYF.